This T cell receptor (beta chain) was identified during a study of blood T cell repertoires in COVID-19. Overall study context: The samples span acute and convalescent COVID-19 from the United States, Italy and Spain. Nucleic acid was either cDNA or gDNA, and it came from T cells, B-cell-depleted T cells, or PBMCs.

Study processing details: The authors estimated nucleated cell counts from reference gene primer amplification. Assay used: immunoSEQ multiplex PCR; TCRdb lists only in-frame clones, some missing. V, J and clone size derive from that table, while D and trimming were established from the DNA sequence. The data contain 250,000 to 350,000 clones, more than 70% of them singletons. Unmatched junction bases numbered 4, after V lost 4 bases and J lost 2 bases. CDR1 is SGHAT and CDR2 is FQNNGV in the germline V gene. CDR3 length equals 15 residues. The V and J genes are TRBV11-2 and TRBJ2-2, with 7 bases matching TRBD2. Sequencing was carried out using peripheral blood. This sequence was found in a woman between 50 and 59 years old who had recovered from COVID-19. CDR3 sequence: CASSYPGLNTGELFF. In DNA, the CDR3 is TGTGCCAGCAGCTATCCGGGACTAAACACCGGGGAGCTGTTTTTT.